The 29 T cell receptor beta chains presented below share a single source sample, sequenced in a study of identical twins. TCRdb reanalysed the 5' RACE reads using MiXCR and keeps one entry per CDR3 protein. Of approximately 240,000 distinct CDR3 sequences listed, roughly 13% are singletons. The sequenced sample consisted of memory (CD45RO+) T cells sorted from blood. All receptors derive from a woman aged 18-29 years in good health.

This clonotype was detected a few times. The CDR3 reads CAWSGEGTSGAQDTQYF. DNA for the CDR3: TGTGCCTGGAGTGGAGAAGGGACTAGCGGGGCCCAAGATACGCAGTATTTT. The rearrangement links TRBV30 to TRBJ2-3; 13 bases agree with TRBD2. This CDR3 has 17 residues. The J segment lost 5 bases and the V segment lost 1 base, leaving 9 bases of the junction unmatched. CDR1 and CDR2 from the germline V gene are GTSNPN and SVGIG (reference sequence).

This clonotype was picked up many times. This sequence joins TRBV24-1 and TRBJ2-1; possible D gene TRBD1, 7 bases. V was cut by 5 bases and J by 4 bases, with 14 bases left in between. CDR1 is KGHDR and CDR2 is SFDVKD in the germline V gene. This CDR3 spans 15 amino acids. The CDR3 region has the DNA TGTGCCACCAGTGGCGGGACAGATCTTTACAATGAGCAGTTCTTC. Amino acid sequence: CATSGGTDLYNEQFF.

This clonotype was found many times. In DNA, the CDR3 is TGTGCCAGCAGTTATTGGGGCAATCAGCCCCAGCATTTT. Residues: CASSYWGNQPQHF. This chain links TRBV12-3 or TRBV12-4 with TRBJ1-5; unclear D gene. The germline V and J ends were trimmed by 4 bases and 2 bases, with 6 bases remaining between them. The CDR3 contains 13 residues.

This chain uses TRBV9 with TRBJ1-3; D might be TRBD1 (6 bases). With 4 bases removed from V and 3 bases from J, the gap between germline ends came to 17 bases. The CDR3 has 16 residues. The germline gives CDR1 SGDLS, CDR2 YYNGEE. CDR3 sequence reads: CASSPRTDNRGNTIYF. For the CDR3, the DNA is TGTGCCAGCAGCCCCCGGACAGACAACCGTGGAAACACCATATATTTT.

The chain has TRBV9 and TRBJ1-2, with D unclear. CDR1 and CDR2 (germline): SGDLS, YYNGEE. Trimming removed 0 bases from V and 0 bases from J, with 9 bases in between. This CDR3 comprises 15 residues. Here the CDR3 DNA reads TGTGCCAGCAGCGTAGGGCAGATTTCTAACTATGGCTACACCTTC. It translates to CASSVGQISNYGYTF.

This clonotype has only a few counts. The V gene is TRBV10-2, the J gene TRBJ2-3; 8 nucleotides match TRBD2. Germline trimming cut 7 bases from V and 1 base from J; bases unmatched to any gene: 7. The CDR3 is made up of 15 amino acids. Germline CDR1 and CDR2: WSHSY and SAAADI. CDR3 DNA sequence: TGCGCCAGCACGAGGGGACTAGGGGGCACAGATACGCAGTATTTT. It yields the protein CASTRGLGGTDTQYF.

This chain joins TRBV7-2 and TRBJ1-4; a weak D match, TRBD1 (6 bases). The V end lost 1 base, the J end lost 8 bases, and 14 bases lay between the germline ends. CDR3 length: 15 amino acids. From germline, CDR1 is SGHTA and CDR2 FQGNSA. CDR3 loop: CASSLDRTEGEKLFF. CDR3 nucleotides: TGTGCCAGCAGCTTAGATCGGACAGAGGGGGAAAAACTGTTTTTT.

The count of this clonotype is one. This rearrangement joins TRBV5-1 to TRBJ2-7; D tentatively fits TRBD1 or TRBD2 (5 bases each). The germline gives CDR1 SGHRS, CDR2 YFSETQ. V lost 4 bases, J lost 3 bases, and 17 bases lay in between. The CDR3 spans 15 residues. The CDR3 nucleotides read TGCGCCAGCAGCCCGGGGACCCTAGGCGGCTACGAGCAGTACTTC. This codes for CASSPGTLGGYEQYF.

This chain joins TRBV19 and TRBJ2-1, with D maybe TRBD2 (7 bases). This CDR3 has 15 amino acids. Germline values: CDR1 LNHDA, CDR2 SQIVND (reference sequence). Deletions cut 3 bases from V and 9 bases from J, with 18 bases between. In DNA, the CDR3 is TGTGCCAGTAGTATTGTGGGGGGGGCCATCGGTGAGCAGTTCTTC. This sequence encodes CASSIVGGAIGEQFF.

This clonotype occurred many times. V is TRBV13 and J is TRBJ1-1, with D possibly matching TRBD1 (5 bases). The CDR3 extends over 16 amino acids. The V gene lost 5 bases and the J gene lost 3 bases, with 19 bases spanning the gap. Germline loops: CDR1 PRHDT, CDR2 FYEKMQ (reference sequence). CDR3 nucleotide sequence: TGTGCCAGCAGCCCCGCCGGGTCTATGGGGGACACTGAAGCTTTCTTT. It encodes CASSPAGSMGDTEAFF.

This clonotype was found many times. The chain combines TRBV5-1 with TRBJ2-1, with TRBD2 matching 8 bases. The CDR3 contains 17 residues. Trimming at V came to 2 bases and at J to 7 bases, leaving 14 bases not matched to a gene. Germline V gives CDR1 SGHRS, CDR2 YFSETQ. The CDR3 coding sequence is TGCGCCAGCAGCTTACAGACCCGCGGGGGGAAGGAAAATGAGCAGTTCTTC. Translated, it gives CASSLQTRGGKENEQFF.

This clonotype has a handful of counts. The chain links TRBV5-1 to TRBJ1-1; 8 bases are shared with TRBD1. The CDR3 is 14 residues long. The J segment lost 1 base and the V segment lost 3 bases, leaving 2 bases of the junction unmatched. CDR1 SGHRS and CDR2 YFSETQ come from the germline V gene. CDR3 protein: CASSSGQGNTEAFF. In DNA form, the CDR3 reads TGCGCCAGCAGCTCTGGACAGGGGAACACTGAAGCTTTCTTT.

This chain connects TRBV6-1 to TRBJ2-5; a weak D match, TRBD1 (5 bases). CDR1 MNHNS and CDR2 SASEGT come from the germline V gene. This CDR3 has 15 amino acids. Trimming left V 6 bases short and J 7 bases short, with 21 bases between. CDR3 residues: CASRGLGADLWTQYF. The CDR3 DNA sequence: TGTGCCAGCAGGGGCCTAGGGGCGGATCTGTGGACCCAGTACTTC.

This clonotype was seen only a few times. The genes are TRBV5-1 and TRBJ2-7; 8 nucleotides agree with TRBD1. The CDR3 runs 16 residues. The germline V gene has CDR1 SGHRS and CDR2 YFSETQ. Germline trimming cut 7 bases from V and 3 bases from J; bases unmatched to any gene: 15. The CDR3 sequence is CASRPDLQGAIYEQYF. The CDR3 nucleotides read TGCGCCAGCCGCCCCGACCTTCAGGGGGCCATCTACGAGCAGTACTTC. Full variable domain (outside the CDR3, taken from reference TRBV5-1 and TRBJ2-7): KAGVTQTPRYLIKTRGQQVTLSCSPISGHRSVSWYQQTPGQGLQFLFEYFSETQRNKGNFPGRFSGRQFSNSRSEMNVSTLELGDSALYLCASRPDLQGAIYEQYFGPGTRLTVT.

This clonotype was picked up a small number of times. The chain is built from TRBV4-2 and TRBJ2-1, with D perhaps TRBD1 (5 bases). Germline V gives CDR1 LGHNA, CDR2 YNFKEQ. Trimming stripped 7 bases from V and 4 bases from J, with 29 bases between. The length of the CDR3 is 19 residues. CDR3 nucleotide sequence: TGTGCCAGCACCCCGGGTGGAACAGCTCCAGAAAGGGGATACAATGAGCAGTTCTTC. It specifies CASTPGGTAPERGYNEQFF.

This clonotype was recorded a few times. The rearrangement links TRBV5-1 to TRBJ1-4, with D maybe TRBD1 (6 bases). The ends were cut back, 1 base at V and 8 bases at J, with 15 bases in the middle. CDR1 SGHRS and CDR2 YFSETQ come from the germline V gene. This CDR3 has 15 residues. CDR3 region: CASSLTRKGDEKLFF. In nucleotides, the CDR3 is TGCGCCAGCAGCTTGACCCGGAAGGGGGACGAAAAACTGTTTTTT.

The chain couples TRBV7-8 to TRBJ2-7, with D unclear. Germline V lookup: CDR1 SGHVS, CDR2 FQNEAQ. The CDR3 spans 14 residues. Trimming cost V 6 bases and J 4 bases, with 16 bases left between them. CDR3 sequence reads: CASRSHQIKYEQYF. CDR3 coding DNA: TGTGCCAGCAGGAGTCATCAGATAAAGTACGAGCAGTACTTC.

This clonotype was counted between two and nine times. J is TRBJ2-7 and V is TRBV6-1; D is unclear. Germline assignment: CDR1 MNHNS and CDR2 SASEGT. The CDR3 has 13 residues. Trimming shortened V by 0 bases and J by 5 bases, and 8 bases separated the two germline ends. The CDR3 nucleotides are TGTGCCAGCAGTGAAGCGCACGGAAACGAGCAGTACTTC. The encoded protein is CASSEAHGNEQYF.

In the case of this clonotype: Germline is not matched at one junction end, which may reflect a read error. The gene calls are TRBV2 and TRBJ1-5; D unresolved. The germline CDR1 and CDR2 sequences are SNHLY and FYNNEI. The CDR3 runs 16 residues. CDR3 coding DNA: TGTGCCAGCAGAGAAGGCACCGGGAACTACAATCAGCCCCAGCATTTT. Protein sequence: CASREGTGNYNQPQHF.

This chain joins TRBV15 and TRBJ2-1; 11 nucleotides match TRBD2. CDR3 length equals 15 residues. Germline CDR1 is LNHNV and CDR2 is YYDKDF (reference sequence). J lost 9 bases, V lost 1 base, and 5 bases had no gene match. Here the CDR3 reads CATSRVIAGGVEQFF. In nucleotides, the CDR3 is TGTGCCACCAGCAGAGTAATAGCGGGAGGGGTTGAGCAGTTCTTC.

This clonotype was seen a few times. This chain connects TRBV5-1 to TRBJ1-2, with unresolved D. There are 14 residues in the CDR3. CDR1 is SGHRS and CDR2 is YFSETQ in the germline V gene. V lost 4 bases and J lost 1, with 11 bases in between. This chain's CDR3 is CASSKGPGNYGYTF. The CDR3 bases are TGCGCCAGCAGCAAAGGGCCAGGTAACTATGGCTACACCTTC.

In its sample, this clonotype was seen many times. This chain uses TRBV14 with TRBJ2-1; 9 positions agree with TRBD2. The CDR3 covers 16 residues. V lost 5 bases, J lost 1 base, and 6 bases stayed unmatched. Germline values: CDR1 SGHDN, CDR2 FVKESK. In DNA, the CDR3 is TGTGCCAGCAGCGAAATAGCGGGAGCATCCTACAATGAGCAGTTCTTC. Amino acid sequence: CASSEIAGASYNEQFF.

The chain links TRBV7-2 to TRBJ2-3; a weak D match, TRBD2 (6 bases). Germline CDR1 and CDR2: SGHTA and FQGNSA. There are 15 residues in the CDR3. The V gene lost 2 bases and the J gene lost 2 bases, with 11 bases spanning the gap. The CDR3 DNA follows: TGTGCCAGCAGCTTATATGGGGGGTCCACAGATACGCAGTATTTT. Protein: CASSLYGGSTDTQYF.

The chain is built from TRBV9 and TRBJ1-3, with 9 nucleotides matching TRBD1. Looked up from germline, CDR1 is SGDLS and CDR2 is YYNGEE. The V segment lost 4 bases and the J segment 4 bases; nucleotides outside the gene matches: 6. The CDR3 covers 15 residues. As DNA, the CDR3 is TGTGCCAGCAGCCGGACAGGGGTTTTGGGAAACACCATATATTTT. This gives the protein CASSRTGVLGNTIYF. Full variable domain (missing parts from reference TRBV9 and TRBJ1-3): DSGVTQTPKHLITATGQRVTLRCSPRSGDLSVYWYQQSLDQGLQFLIQYYNGEERAKGNILERFSAQQFPDLHSELNLSSLELGDSALYFCASSRTGVLGNTIYFGEGSWLTVV.

In its sample, this clonotype was seen a few times. V and J are TRBV7-9 and TRBJ2-7; D may be TRBD1 (5 bases). Germline CDR1 is SEHNR and CDR2 is FQNEAQ (reference sequence). This CDR3 has 14 amino acids. Trimming removed 2 bases at V and 3 bases at J, with 11 bases between. The chain's CDR3 is CASSLRQTLYEQYF. The CDR3 bases are TGTGCCAGCAGCTTAAGACAGACCCTCTACGAGCAGTACTTC.

This chain links TRBV19 with TRBJ2-1; D might be TRBD2 (6 bases). Germline V gives CDR1 LNHDA, CDR2 SQIVND (reference sequence). Deletions cut 4 bases from V and 0 bases from J, with 10 bases between. The CDR3 is 15 residues long. The CDR3 is CASSTERASYNEQFF. CDR3 bases: TGTGCCAGTAGTACTGAGCGGGCCTCCTACAATGAGCAGTTCTTC.

The chain recombines TRBV9 with TRBJ2-5; D gene uncertain. This CDR3 has 16 amino acids. V shed 4 bases and J shed 2 bases, with 18 bases lying between them. The germline V gene has CDR1 SGDLS and CDR2 YYNGEE. The CDR3 region has the DNA TGTGCCAGCAGCAGAAGACCCCATAGGGCACAAGAGACCCAGTACTTC. Its protein is CASSRRPHRAQETQYF.

This clonotype came up a few times. This sequence joins TRBV5-6 and TRBJ2-4; 8 nucleotides match TRBD1. CDR1 and CDR2 from the germline V gene are SGHDT and YYEEEE. The CDR3 runs 14 residues. V dropped 4 bases and J dropped 5; count of bases not matched to a gene: 5. The chain's CDR3 is CASSLGQGENIQYF. CDR3 bases: TGTGCCAGCAGCCTCGGACAGGGAGAAAACATTCAGTACTTC.

A few counts support this clonotype. This chain joins TRBV7-2 and TRBJ2-3; tentatively, D is TRBD1 or TRBD2 (5 bases each). The germline V gene encodes CDR1 SGHTA and CDR2 FQGNSA. The CDR3 contains 12 residues. Trimming took 5 bases from V and 8 from J, leaving 11 bases between them. The CDR3 loop is CASSRDLTTQYF. DNA for the CDR3: TGTGCCAGCAGCCGGGACCTTACTACGCAGTATTTT.